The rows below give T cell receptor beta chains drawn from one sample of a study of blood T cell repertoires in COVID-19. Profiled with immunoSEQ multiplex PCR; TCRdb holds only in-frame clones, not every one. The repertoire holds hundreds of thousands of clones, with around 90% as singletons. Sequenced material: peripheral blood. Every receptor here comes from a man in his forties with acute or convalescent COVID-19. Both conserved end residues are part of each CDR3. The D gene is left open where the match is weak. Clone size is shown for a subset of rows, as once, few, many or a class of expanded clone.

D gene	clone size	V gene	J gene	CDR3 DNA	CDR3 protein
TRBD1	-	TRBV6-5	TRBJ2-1	TGTGCCAGCAGTTCGCCGCCGGGACAGGGGTACAATGAGCAGTTCTTC	CASSSPPGQGYNEQFF
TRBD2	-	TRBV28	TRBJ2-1	TGTGCCAGCAGGACTAGCGGGACCCTCGCGGATGAGCAGTTCTTC	CASRTSGTLADEQFF
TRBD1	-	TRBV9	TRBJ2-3	TGTGCCAGCAGCCCCCTCGAGAGGGGGCTAGGTACGCAGTATTTT	CASSPLERGLGTQYF
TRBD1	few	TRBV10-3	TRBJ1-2	TGTGCCATCACTGCAGGGACAGGGGAGCCTGGCTACACCTTC	CAITAGTGEPGYTF
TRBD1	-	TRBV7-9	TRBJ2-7	TGTGCCAGCAGCTTCGGGACAGGGGGTTACGAGCAGTACTTC	CASSFGTGGYEQYF
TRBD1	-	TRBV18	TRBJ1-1	TGTGCCAGCTCACTGGAGACAGGGTGGAGGACTGAAGCTTTCTTT	CASSLETGWRTEAFF
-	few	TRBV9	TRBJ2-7	TGTGCCAGCAGCGTATCTGGGGGCCTGGATGAGCAGTACTTC	CASSVSGGLDEQYF
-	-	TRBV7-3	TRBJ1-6	TGTGCCAGCAGCTTAAACAGAAATAATTCACCCCTCCACTTT	CASSLNRNNSPLHF
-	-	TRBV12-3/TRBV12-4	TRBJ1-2	TGTGCCACCGGGGGTCAGGACTATGGCTACACCTTC	CATGGQDYGYTF
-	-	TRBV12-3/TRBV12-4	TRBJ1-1	TGTGCCAGCAGTTTCGGGGAGGAATTCGAAGCTTTCTTT	CASSFGEEFEAFF
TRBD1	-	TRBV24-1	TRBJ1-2	TGTGCCACCAGTGATTTGCACGGGGGACAGGACTATGGCTACACCTTC	CATSDLHGGQDYGYTF
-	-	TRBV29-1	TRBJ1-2	TGCAGCGTTGAAGATCTCGGTTCTGGCTACACCTTC	CSVEDLGSGYTF
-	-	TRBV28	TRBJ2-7	TGTGCCAGCGGTTCCTGGGGAGAATACGAGCAGTACTTC	CASGSWGEYEQYF
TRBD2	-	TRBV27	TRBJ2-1	TGTGCCTGCCGGGCTAGCGGGTACAATGAGCAGTTCTTC	CACRASGYNEQFF
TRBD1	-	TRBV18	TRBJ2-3	TGTGCCAGCTCAAGCCTAGACAGGGGAGACGCAGATACGCAGTATTTT	CASSSLDRGDADTQYF